The TCR beta chain under discussion was sequenced for a study of shared clonotypes between healthy human individuals (TCRdb year 2020). Broadly, across the study: The cohort included a few men and a couple of women between 18 and 49 years of age. For each donor, CD4 naive and CD4 memory were each given three plates, CD8 naive was given two plates, and CD8 memory was given one plate. To estimate repertoire size and how much clonotype sharing occurs between individuals, the study deeply sequenced the blood TCR repertoires of about five healthy adults. Libraries were prepared and TCR repertoires were sequenced by different laboratories using diverse techniques, in order to increase sequencing depth and limit assay-specific biases. Between about 0.94 and 8.9 billion PBMCs per donor were obtained by leukapheresis. Here is what the overall study found, with its caveats: Larger estimated clonotype richness was generally found for naive subsets than for memory subsets. Sampling was restricted to blood, and TCR repertoires in tissues likely differ from the TCR repertoires found in blood. Based on pairwise subsampling, the degree of clonotype sharing among donors was expected to be affected by sequencing depth. Because the study included a small number of donors, the genetic and exposure-history diversity represented was limited. Incomplete sequencing was indicated by rarefaction of sorted-subset datasets, despite the large sequencing depth. Sharing across a few donors was observed for about 4.8% of naive CD4, less than 4% of naive CD8, 2% to 2.5% of memory CD4, and roughly 0.4% of memory CD8 clonotypes. Higher generation probabilities were observed for clonotypes shared by all four sorted-subset donors than for non-shared clonotypes.

About this clone itself: This receptor's antigen is unknown. No quality values exist for individual bases; no much larger clone is one base distant.

Using the deep immunoSEQ assay, TCR CDR3 regions were amplified from genomic DNA by multiplex PCR. For each cell subset, the extracted genomic DNA was distributed evenly across all wells of several immunoSEQ 96-well plates, and each plate served as one replicate. For sorted subsets, 150 to 200 ng genomic DNA, equal to tens of thousands of T cell genomes, was loaded into each replicate PCR. Purified libraries were measured with a Qubit 3.0 fluorometer, size-checked on a Bioanalyzer 2100, and measured again with the KAPA Library Quantification kit. Each immunoSEQ 96-well plate was sequenced on its own single-read 150-cycle Illumina NextSeq 550 flow cell. The paper's data handling went like this. Because the immunoSEQ output held only junctional sequences and lacked quality scores, the filtering could not match the filtering applied to full-length reads. To assign V/J genes and CDR3, sequences were annotated against IMGT germline references using PyIR, a Python wrapper for IgBLAST v1.9. Reads were removed for weak V/J assignments (E-value above 1e-6), missing CDR3, stop codons, out-of-frame junctions, or ambiguous translated residues. V3J clonotypes were defined as sequences sharing the same inferred V gene, J gene, and CDR3 amino acid sequence. Percentage overlap between repertoires was calculated by dividing the number of shared unique clonotypes by the size of the smaller repertoire. RTK rarefaction, the Chao1 estimator, and Recon v2.1 estimates of unobserved clonotypes were used to assess repertoire richness. Generation probabilities for all TCRbeta clonotypes obtained by the gDNA method from several donors were computed using OLGA. TCRdb carries this immuneACCESS record with in-frame sequences only. Its versions omit some clonotypes, under half of them owing to an unresolved V gene in the studies checked, with the rest unexplained. V and J calls and clone size are those listed in that table; D and trimming were worked out from the DNA. This sample lists about 710,000 clones; approximately 73% were detected once. The ten largest clonotypes hold about 1.8% of the sample.

Healthy HIV-negative adults with no recently reported acute infections or vaccinations were included as donors. All donors were Caucasian adults living in Nashville, Tennessee, USA. Magnetic negative selection was used to enrich CD4+ T cells, after which naive cells were positively selected on CD45RA and the negative fraction became the memory subset. After blood collection by leukapheresis, PBMCs were isolated using Ficoll-Histopaque density gradient centrifugation and then cryopreserved in the vapor phase of liquid nitrogen. Analytical flow cytometry was used to check the purity and quantity of every magnetically sorted T cell population. Genomic DNA was isolated from each sorted fraction and quantified by UV absorbance on a Nanodrop 2000c. CDR1 is given as SEHNR and CDR2 as FQNEAQ, both from the germline V gene (reference sequence). There are 14 amino acids in the CDR3, from cysteine to phenylalanine inclusive. The kept DNA is CDR3 alone, 42 bases in frame from the first base. V lost 7 bases and J lost 9 bases, and the count of bases not matched to a germline gene is 6.

Sequencing input: memory CD4+ T cells sorted from blood. The label giving this sample's cell subset or site can be read as: CD45RA-negative fraction. The chain is encoded by TRBV7-9 joined to TRBJ2-1, with 13 bases in between that match TRBD2. This receptor was taken from a woman aged 30 to 39 in good health. The bases are TGTGCCAGCACCGGACTAGCGGGAGCGGGTGAGCAGTTCTTC. Protein translation: CASTGLAGAGEQFF.